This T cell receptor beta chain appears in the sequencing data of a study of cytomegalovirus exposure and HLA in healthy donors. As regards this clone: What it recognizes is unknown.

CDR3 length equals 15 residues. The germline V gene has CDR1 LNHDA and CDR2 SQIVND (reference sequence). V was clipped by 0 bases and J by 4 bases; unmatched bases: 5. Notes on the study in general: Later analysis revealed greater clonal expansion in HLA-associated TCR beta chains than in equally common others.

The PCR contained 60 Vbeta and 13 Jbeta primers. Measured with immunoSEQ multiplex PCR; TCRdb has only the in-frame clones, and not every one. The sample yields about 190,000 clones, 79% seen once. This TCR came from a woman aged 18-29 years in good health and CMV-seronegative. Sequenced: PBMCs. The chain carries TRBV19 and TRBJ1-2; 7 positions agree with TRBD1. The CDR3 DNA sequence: TGTGCCAGTAGTATAGAACACAGGGGCTCCTATGGCTACACCTTC. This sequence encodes CASSIEHRGSYGYTF. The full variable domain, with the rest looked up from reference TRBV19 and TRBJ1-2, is DGGITQSPKYLFRKEGQNVTLSCEQNLNHDAMYWYRQDPGQGLRLIYYSQIVNDFQKGDIAEGYSVSREKKESFPLTVTSAQKNPTAFYLCASSIEHRGSYGYTFGSGTRLTVV.